This is a list of T cell receptor beta chains from one sample in a study of CD8 T cells in ankylosing spondylitis. TCRdb itself ran the 5' RACE reads through MiXCR, one entry per CDR3 protein. The sample consists of fewer than 750,000 distinct CDR3 sequences, under 20% of them appearing once. Sequencing was carried out using blood, either unsorted or a sorted T cell fraction (not recorded which). The receptors stem from a male donor with ankylosing spondylitis. CDR3s include the opening cysteine and the closing phenylalanine or tryptophan. D genes are given only for firm matches. Only some rows state a clone size, as once, few, many or a class for expanded clones.

length	size	D	V	J	CDR3	DNA
15	-	-	TRBV9	TRBJ2-7	CASSPNSLGNYEQYF	TGTGCCAGCAGCCCCAACAGTCTGGGGAACTACGAGCAGTACTTC
14	few	-	TRBV5-6	TRBJ1-2	CASSSREGHYGYTF	TGTGCCAGCAGCAGTAGGGAGGGCCACTATGGCTACACCTTC
14	-	-	TRBV7-9	TRBJ2-3	CASSPSGGLATQYF	TGTGCCAGCAGCCCCTCGGGCGGCCTAGCTACGCAGTATTTT
17	-	TRBD2	TRBV12-3/TRBV12-4	TRBJ2-3	CASSSRILAGATDTQYF	TGTGCCAGCAGTTCCCGCATACTAGCGGGAGCTACAGATACGCAGTATTTT
14	-	TRBD2	TRBV5-5	TRBJ2-2	CASSRRGDTGELFF	TGTGCCAGCAGCCGACGGGGGGACACCGGGGAGCTGTTTTTT
15	few	TRBD1	TRBV5-1	TRBJ1-1	CASSLLTGEVVEAFF	TGCGCCAGCAGCTTATTAACAGGGGAAGTCGTTGAAGCTTTCTTT
18	few	TRBD2	TRBV5-1	TRBJ2-1	CASSRGLAGGQVHPEQFF	TGCGCCAGCAGCCGTGGACTAGCGGGGGGGCAGGTCCACCCTGAGCAGTTCTTC
15	few	-	TRBV20-1	TRBJ2-3	CSAYEGGAGTDTQYF	TGCAGTGCTTATGAGGGGGGGGCTGGTACAGATACGCAGTATTTT
16	-	-	TRBV20-1	TRBJ2-1	CSAPGAGAWYYNEQFF	TGCAGTGCCCCGGGGGCCGGGGCCTGGTACTACAATGAGCAGTTCTTC
15	few	-	TRBV12-3/TRBV12-4	TRBJ2-3	CASSLAGGQRDTQYF	TGTGCCAGCAGTTTAGCGGGGGGGCAGAGAGATACGCAGTATTTT
18	-	-	TRBV4-1	TRBJ2-7	CASSQDPRGTSRAGEQYF	TGCGCCAGCAGCCAAGATCCCCGAGGGACCTCTCGGGCTGGCGAGCAGTACTTC
16	few	-	TRBV11-2	TRBJ1-1	CASSQNPRGAYTEAFF	TGTGCCAGCAGCCAAAACCCCCGGGGGGCATACACTGAAGCTTTCTTT
17	-	TRBD2	TRBV18	TRBJ2-6	CASTRTSGSSGANVLTF	TGTGCCAGCACCCGGACTAGCGGGAGTTCTGGGGCCAACGTCCTGACTTTC
13	few	-	TRBV20-1	TRBJ2-5	CSARAAPQETQYF	TGCAGTGCTAGAGCGGCCCCACAGGAGACCCAGTACTTC
16	few	-	TRBV7-6	TRBJ1-5	CASSLGAGQGNQPQHF	TGTGCCAGCAGCTTAGGGGCAGGGCAAGGGAATCAGCCCCAGCATTTT
12	few	-	TRBV7-9	TRBJ1-2	CASSLVDEYYTF	TGTGCCAGCAGCTTAGTTGACGAATACTACACCTTC
16	few	-	TRBV7-9	TRBJ2-5	CASSLGFVNRGETQYF	TGTGCCAGCAGCTTAGGTTTCGTCAACCGGGGGGAGACCCAGTACTTC
15	few	-	TRBV7-9	TRBJ2-5	CASSPRDHHQETQYF	TGTGCCAGCAGCCCTAGGGACCACCACCAAGAGACCCAGTACTTC
13	-	-	TRBV30	TRBJ1-1	CAWSEGVGTEAFF	TGTGCCTGGAGTGAGGGAGTGGGGACTGAAGCTTTCTTT
14	few	-	TRBV12-3/TRBV12-4	TRBJ1-5	CASSFGTPQQPQHF	TGTGCCAGCAGTTTCGGGACGCCACAGCAGCCCCAGCATTTT
13	-	-	TRBV18	TRBJ2-3	CASSPIAADTQYF	TGTGCCAGCTCACCCATAGCGGCAGATACGCAGTATTTT
14	few	TRBD2	TRBV3-1	TRBJ2-1	CASSQIAGVAEQFF	TGTGCCAGCAGCCAAATAGCGGGAGTGGCTGAGCAGTTCTTC
15	few	TRBD2	TRBV20-1	TRBJ2-2	CSARERTSGTGELFF	TGCAGTGCTAGAGAGAGGACTAGCGGGACCGGGGAGCTGTTTTTT
15	-	TRBD1	TRBV27	TRBJ2-1	CASSPFQGAINEQFF	TGTGCCAGCAGTCCCTTTCAGGGGGCGATCAATGAGCAGTTCTTC
16	few	-	TRBV4-2	TRBJ2-2	CASSPLGGQNTGELFF	TGTGCCAGCAGCCCGTTGGGCGGACAGAACACCGGGGAGCTGTTTTTT
14	few	-	TRBV20-1	TRBJ2-7	CSANGGTWEYEQYF	TGCAGTGCCAACGGCGGGACCTGGGAGTACGAGCAGTACTTC
14	many	-	TRBV30	TRBJ2-1	CAWSSESSYNEQFF	TGTGCCTGGAGTTCTGAGAGCTCCTACAATGAGCAGTTCTTC
15	few	TRBD1	TRBV6-1	TRBJ1-1	CASRDETGKGAEAFF	TGTGCCAGCAGAGACGAGACAGGGAAAGGTGCTGAAGCTTTCTTT
16	few	TRBD1	TRBV9	TRBJ1-1	CASSVGGGKGDTEAFF	TGTGCCAGCAGCGTAGGAGGGGGCAAGGGGGACACTGAAGCTTTCTTT
15	few	TRBD1	TRBV5-1	TRBJ1-6	CASSWGTENNSPLHF	TGCGCCAGCAGCTGGGGGACAGAGAATAATTCACCCCTCCACTTT
14	few	-	TRBV18	TRBJ2-7	CASSPAPEADEQYF	TGTGCCAGCTCACCTGCCCCAGAGGCGGACGAGCAGTACTTC
12	many	TRBD1	TRBV11-2	TRBJ2-7	CASSDRGGEQYF	TGTGCCAGCAGCGACAGGGGTGGCGAGCAGTACTTC
16	few	-	TRBV6-1	TRBJ1-2	CASSAGRAAYDYGYTF	TGTGCCAGCAGCGCAGGGAGGGCGGCTTACGACTATGGCTACACCTTC
13	-	TRBD2	TRBV20-1	TRBJ2-5	CSAGGLGGETQYF	TGCAGTGCTGGGGGACTAGGGGGGGAGACCCAGTACTTC
17	few	-	TRBV5-1	TRBJ2-7	CASSLAGGVWGSYEQYF	TGCGCCAGCAGCTTGGCAGGGGGGGTTTGGGGATCCTACGAGCAGTACTTC
14	few	-	TRBV12-3/TRBV12-4	TRBJ1-1	CASRGRETNTEAFF	TGTGCCAGCAGAGGCAGGGAAACTAACACTGAAGCTTTCTTT